The entry that follows covers one T cell receptor (beta chain) sequence. The protocol was immunoSEQ multiplex PCR, while the TCRdb copy is restricted to in-frame clones and leaves out a portion. The data hold about 160,000 clones, with about 93% observed a single time. This sample was included in a study of blood T cell repertoires in COVID-19. The CDR3 covers 12 residues. Trimming took off 8 bases at V and 3 bases at J, with 10 bases between the two ends. Germline lookup yields CDR1 SNHLY and CDR2 FYNNEI. Sequencing was performed on peripheral blood. The chain employs TRBV2 and TRBJ1-2; D gene uncertain. The receptor was isolated from a woman between 50 and 59 years old with acute or convalescent COVID-19. In nucleotides, the CDR3 is TGTGCCAGCCACGACTTTTACTATGGCTACACCTTC. Amino acid sequence: CASHDFYYGYTF.